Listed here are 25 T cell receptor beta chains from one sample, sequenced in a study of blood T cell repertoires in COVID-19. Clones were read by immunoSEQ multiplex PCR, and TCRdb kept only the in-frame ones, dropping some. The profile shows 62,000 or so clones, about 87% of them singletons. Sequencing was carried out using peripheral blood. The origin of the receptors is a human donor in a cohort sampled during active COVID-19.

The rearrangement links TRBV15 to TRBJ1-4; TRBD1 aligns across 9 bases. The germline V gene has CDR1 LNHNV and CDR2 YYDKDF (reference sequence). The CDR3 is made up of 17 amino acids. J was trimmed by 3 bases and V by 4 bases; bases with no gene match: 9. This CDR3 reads CATSTTGTGRSNEKLFF. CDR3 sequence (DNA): TGTGCCACCAGCACAACCGGGACAGGGAGGTCTAATGAAAAACTGTTTTTT.

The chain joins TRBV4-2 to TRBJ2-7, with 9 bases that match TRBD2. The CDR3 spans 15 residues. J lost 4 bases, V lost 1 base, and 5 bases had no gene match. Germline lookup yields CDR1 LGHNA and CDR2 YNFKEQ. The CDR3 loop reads CASSQGLAGNYEQYF. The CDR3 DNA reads TGTGCCAGCAGCCAAGGGCTAGCGGGGAATTACGAGCAGTACTTC.

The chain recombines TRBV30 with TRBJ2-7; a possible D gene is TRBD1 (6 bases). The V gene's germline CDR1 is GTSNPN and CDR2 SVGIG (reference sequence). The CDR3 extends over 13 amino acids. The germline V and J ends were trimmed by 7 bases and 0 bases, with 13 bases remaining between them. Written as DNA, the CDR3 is TGTGCCTTAGGGGGTATCCGCTCCTACGAGCAGTACTTC. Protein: CALGGIRSYEQYF.

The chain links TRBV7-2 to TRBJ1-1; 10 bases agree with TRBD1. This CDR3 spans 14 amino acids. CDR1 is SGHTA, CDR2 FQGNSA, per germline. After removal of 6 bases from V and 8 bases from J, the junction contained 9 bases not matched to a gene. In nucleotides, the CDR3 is TGTGCCAGCAGTTCTAGGGGACAGGGGAACGAAGCTTTCTTT. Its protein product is CASSSRGQGNEAFF.

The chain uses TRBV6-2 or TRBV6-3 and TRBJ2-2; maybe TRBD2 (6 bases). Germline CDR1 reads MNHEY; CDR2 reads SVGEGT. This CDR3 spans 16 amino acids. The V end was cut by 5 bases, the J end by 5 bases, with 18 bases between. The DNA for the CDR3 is TGTGCCAGCAGTCTGGGACTTTTACTACGGACCGGGGAGCTGTTTTTT. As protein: CASSLGLLLRTGELFF.

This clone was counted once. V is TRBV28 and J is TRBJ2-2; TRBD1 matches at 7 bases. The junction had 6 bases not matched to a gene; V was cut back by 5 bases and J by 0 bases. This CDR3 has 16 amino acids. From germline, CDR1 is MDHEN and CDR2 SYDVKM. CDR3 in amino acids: CASSTRQGTNTGELFF. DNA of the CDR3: TGTGCCAGCAGTACACGACAGGGAACGAACACCGGGGAGCTGTTTTTT.

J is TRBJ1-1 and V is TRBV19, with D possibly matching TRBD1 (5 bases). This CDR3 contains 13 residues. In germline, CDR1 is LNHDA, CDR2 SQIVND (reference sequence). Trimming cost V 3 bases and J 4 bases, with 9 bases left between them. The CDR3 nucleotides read TGTGCCAGTAGTATTCCGGGGGGCACTGAAGCTTTCTTT. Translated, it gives CASSIPGGTEAFF. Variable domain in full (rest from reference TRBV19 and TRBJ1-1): DGGITQSPKYLFRKEGQNVTLSCEQNLNHDAMYWYRQDPGQGLRLIYYSQIVNDFQKGDIAEGYSVSREKKESFPLTVTSAQKNPTAFYLCASSIPGGTEAFFGQGTRLTVV.

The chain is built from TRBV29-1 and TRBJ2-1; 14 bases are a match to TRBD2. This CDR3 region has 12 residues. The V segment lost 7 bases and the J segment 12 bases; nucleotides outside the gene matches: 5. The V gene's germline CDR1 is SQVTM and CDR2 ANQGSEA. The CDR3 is CSGGLAGDWQFF. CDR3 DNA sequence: TGCAGCGGGGGACTAGCGGGAGATTGGCAGTTCTTC.

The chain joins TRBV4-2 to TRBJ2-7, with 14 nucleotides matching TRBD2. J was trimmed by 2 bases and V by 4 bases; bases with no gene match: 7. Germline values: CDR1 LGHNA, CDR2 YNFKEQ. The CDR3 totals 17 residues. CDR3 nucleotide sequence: TGTGCCAGCAGCCCCTCCGGACTAGCGGGGGGCACCTACGAGCAGTACTTC. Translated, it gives CASSPSGLAGGTYEQYF.

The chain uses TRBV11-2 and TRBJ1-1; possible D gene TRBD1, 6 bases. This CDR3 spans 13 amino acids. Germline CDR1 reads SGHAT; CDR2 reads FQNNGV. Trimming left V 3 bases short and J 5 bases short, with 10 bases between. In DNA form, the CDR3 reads TGTGCCAGCAGCTTCGCAGGGGAGACTGAAGCTTTCTTT. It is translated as CASSFAGETEAFF.

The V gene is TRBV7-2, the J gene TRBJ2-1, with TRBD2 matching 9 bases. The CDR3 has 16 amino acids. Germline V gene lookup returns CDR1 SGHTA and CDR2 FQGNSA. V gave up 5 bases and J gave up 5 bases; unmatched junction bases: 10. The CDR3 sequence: CASSPKLAGSNNEQFF. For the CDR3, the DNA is TGTGCCAGCAGCCCGAAACTAGCGGGTTCTAACAATGAGCAGTTCTTC.

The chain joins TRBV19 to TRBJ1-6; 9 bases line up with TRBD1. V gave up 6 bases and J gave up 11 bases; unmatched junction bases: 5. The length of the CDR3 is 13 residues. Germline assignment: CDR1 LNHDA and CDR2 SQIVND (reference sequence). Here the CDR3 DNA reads TGTGCCAGTAGAAGGACAGGGGCCCCACCCCTCCACTTT. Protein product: CASRRTGAPPLHF.

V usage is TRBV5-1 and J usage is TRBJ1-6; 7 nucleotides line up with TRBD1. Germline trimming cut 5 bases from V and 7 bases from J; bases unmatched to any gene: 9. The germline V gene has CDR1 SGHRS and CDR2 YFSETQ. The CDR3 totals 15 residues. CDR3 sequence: CASRLDRAGNSPLHF. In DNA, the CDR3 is TGCGCCAGCAGACTAGACAGGGCTGGGAATTCACCCCTCCACTTT.

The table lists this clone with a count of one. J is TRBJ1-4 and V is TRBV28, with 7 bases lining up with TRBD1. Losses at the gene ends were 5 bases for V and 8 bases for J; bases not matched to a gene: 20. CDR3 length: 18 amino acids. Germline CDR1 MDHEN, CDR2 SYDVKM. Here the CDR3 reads CASSPSQRDSVKGEKLFF. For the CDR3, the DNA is TGTGCCAGCAGTCCGTCGCAGAGGGACAGTGTAAAAGGGGAAAAACTGTTTTTT.

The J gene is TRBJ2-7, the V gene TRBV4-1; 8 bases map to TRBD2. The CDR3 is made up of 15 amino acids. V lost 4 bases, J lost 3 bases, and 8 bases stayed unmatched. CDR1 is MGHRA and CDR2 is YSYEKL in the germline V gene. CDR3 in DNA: TGCGCCAGCAGCCTGGGCAGTAGCGGGGTCTACGAGCAGTACTTC. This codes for CASSLGSSGVYEQYF.

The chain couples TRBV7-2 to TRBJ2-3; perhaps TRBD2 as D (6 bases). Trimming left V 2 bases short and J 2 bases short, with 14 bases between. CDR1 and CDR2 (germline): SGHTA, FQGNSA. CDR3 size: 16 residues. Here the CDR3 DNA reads TGTGCCAGCAGCTTATGGAGGGACCGTGACACAGATACGCAGTATTTT. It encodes CASSLWRDRDTDTQYF.

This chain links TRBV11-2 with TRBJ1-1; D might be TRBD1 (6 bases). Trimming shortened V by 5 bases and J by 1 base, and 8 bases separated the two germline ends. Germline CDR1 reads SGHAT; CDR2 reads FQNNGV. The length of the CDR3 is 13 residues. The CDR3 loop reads CASSPGQNTEAFF. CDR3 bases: TGTGCCAGCAGCCCGGGACAGAACACTGAAGCTTTCTTT.

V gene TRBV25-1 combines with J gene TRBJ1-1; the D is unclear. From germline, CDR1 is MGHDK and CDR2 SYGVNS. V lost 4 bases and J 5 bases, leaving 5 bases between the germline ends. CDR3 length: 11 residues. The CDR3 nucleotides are TGTGCCAGCAGTGCGGGTACTGAAGCTTTCTTT. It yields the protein CASSAGTEAFF.

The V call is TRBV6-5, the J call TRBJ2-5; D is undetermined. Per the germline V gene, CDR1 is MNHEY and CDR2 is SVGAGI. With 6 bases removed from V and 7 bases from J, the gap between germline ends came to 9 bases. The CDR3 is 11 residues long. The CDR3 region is CASRSTGTQYF. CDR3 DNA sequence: TGTGCCAGCAGATCCACGGGGACCCAGTACTTC.

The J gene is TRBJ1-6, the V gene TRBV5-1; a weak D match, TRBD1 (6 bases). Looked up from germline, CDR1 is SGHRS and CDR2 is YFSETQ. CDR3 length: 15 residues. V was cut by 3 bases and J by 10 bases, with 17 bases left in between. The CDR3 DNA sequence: TGCGCCAGCAGCTCGCGTACAGGGAAGGAATCACCCCTCCACTTT. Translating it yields CASSSRTGKESPLHF.

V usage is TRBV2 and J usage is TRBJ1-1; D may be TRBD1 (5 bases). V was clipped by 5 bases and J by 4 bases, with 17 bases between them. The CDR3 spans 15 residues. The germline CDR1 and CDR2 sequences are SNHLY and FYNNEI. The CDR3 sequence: CASSPRSGRATEAFF. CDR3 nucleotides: TGTGCCAGCAGTCCGAGATCGGGCAGGGCCACTGAAGCTTTCTTT.

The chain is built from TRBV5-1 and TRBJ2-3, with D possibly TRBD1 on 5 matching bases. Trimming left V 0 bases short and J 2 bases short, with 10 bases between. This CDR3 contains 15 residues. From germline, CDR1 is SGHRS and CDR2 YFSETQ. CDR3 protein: CASSLALGLTDTQYF. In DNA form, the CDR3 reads TGCGCCAGCAGCTTGGCCCTGGGGCTCACAGATACGCAGTATTTT.

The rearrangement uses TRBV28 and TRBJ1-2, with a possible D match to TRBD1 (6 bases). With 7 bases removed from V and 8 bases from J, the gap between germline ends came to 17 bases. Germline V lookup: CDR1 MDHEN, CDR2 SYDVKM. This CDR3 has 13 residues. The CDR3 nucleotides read TGTGCCAGCATCACAGGGACCGTGAGGGGCTACACCTTC. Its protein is CASITGTVRGYTF.

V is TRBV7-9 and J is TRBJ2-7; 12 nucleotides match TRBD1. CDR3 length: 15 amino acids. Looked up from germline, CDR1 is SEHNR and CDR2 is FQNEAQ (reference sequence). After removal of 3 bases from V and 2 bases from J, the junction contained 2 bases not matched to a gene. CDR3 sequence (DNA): TGTGCCAGCAGCTTGGGACAGGGGGCCACCTACGAGCAGTACTTC. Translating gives CASSLGQGATYEQYF.

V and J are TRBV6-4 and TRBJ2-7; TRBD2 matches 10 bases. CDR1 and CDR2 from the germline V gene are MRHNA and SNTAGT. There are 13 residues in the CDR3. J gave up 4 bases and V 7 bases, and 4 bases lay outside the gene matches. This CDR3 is CASNSSGGYEQYF. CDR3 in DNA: TGTGCCAGCAATAGTAGCGGGGGGTACGAGCAGTACTTC.